Shown below are 16 T cell receptor beta chains from a single sample sequenced in a study of blood T cell repertoires in COVID-19. TCRdb's copy holds only in-frame clones and misses some; the assay was immunoSEQ multiplex PCR. There are about 98,000 clones in the sample; 70% to 90% occur only once, and roughly 3.1% lies in the top ten. Material: peripheral blood. These receptor sequences come from a man aged 50 to 60 with active or convalescent COVID-19.

The chain has TRBV5-5 and TRBJ1-3, with no clear D. V was trimmed by 5 bases and J by 7 bases, leaving 10 bases between them. The CDR3 contains 12 residues. CDR1 SGHKS and CDR2 YYEKEE come from the germline V gene (reference sequence). The CDR3 here is CASSYLENTIYF. CDR3 coding DNA: TGTGCCAGCAGTTACCTGGAGAACACCATATATTTT.

V is TRBV6-5 and J is TRBJ2-1, with 9 bases that match TRBD1. Losses at the gene ends were 4 bases for V and 7 bases for J; bases not matched to a gene: 2. The CDR3 consists of 13 residues. Germline V gives CDR1 MNHEY, CDR2 SVGAGI. In DNA, the CDR3 is TGTGCCAGCAGTTTCGGGACAGGGAATGAGCAGTTCTTC. It encodes CASSFGTGNEQFF.

Notes on this clone: Additional DNA sequences in this sample encode the identical CDR3. V is TRBV6-5 and J is TRBJ1-5; no clear D. CDR1 MNHEY and CDR2 SVGAGI come from the germline V gene. There are 14 residues in the CDR3. Trimming cost V 0 bases and J 7 bases, with 10 bases left between them. As DNA, the CDR3 is TGTGCCAGCAGTTACTCGGAGGGTAACCAGCCCCAGCATTTT. Amino acids: CASSYSEGNQPQHF.

The chain joins TRBV11-2 to TRBJ1-5, with D possibly being TRBD1 (5 bases). Deletions cut 2 bases from V and 5 bases from J, with 7 bases between. Germline CDR1 reads SGHAT; CDR2 reads FQNNGV. The CDR3 is 13 amino acids. CDR3 sequence (DNA): TGTGCCAGCAGCTTAACAGGTTATCAGCCCCAGCATTTT. This translates into CASSLTGYQPQHF.

CDR3 coding DNA: TGTGCCAGCAGCTTGACGGCCGGGAGGGGGGGCCCTGAGACCCAGTACTTC. As protein: CASSLTAGRGGPETQYF. The rearrangement links TRBV5-4 to TRBJ2-5, with 8 bases that match TRBD2. The germline V gene encodes CDR1 SGHNT and CDR2 YYREEE (reference sequence). The CDR3 covers 17 residues. V lost 1 base, J lost 5 bases, and 13 bases stayed unmatched.

This sequence joins TRBV30 and TRBJ1-6, with TRBD1 identical over 8 bases. The CDR3 is 13 amino acids. The germline gives CDR1 GTSNPN, CDR2 SVGIG (reference sequence). V shed 1 base and J 7 bases; nucleotides not matched to a gene: 0. The CDR3: CAWSGQGNSPLHF. The CDR3 DNA follows: TGTGCCTGGAGTGGACAGGGGAATTCACCCCTCCACTTT.

The V gene is TRBV10-2, the J gene TRBJ1-3; TRBD1 might be the D (6 bases). V lost 3 bases to trimming and J lost 6 bases, with 9 bases between them. The CDR3 length is 13 residues. Germline V CDR1 and CDR2: WSHSY, SAAADI. This chain's CDR3 is CASSDRGENTIYF. CDR3 bases: TGCGCCAGCAGTGACAGGGGAGAAAACACCATATATTTT.

With regard to this clone: The junction differs from germline at one of its ends, possibly a read error. V usage is TRBV2 and J usage is TRBJ1-5, with D possibly being TRBD1 (5 bases). From germline, CDR1 is SNHLY and CDR2 FYNNEI. CDR3 length equals 13 residues. The CDR3 DNA reads as TGTGCCAGCCTTGGACACATAAATCAGCTCCAGCATTTT. This gives the protein CASLGHINQLQHF.

The chain has TRBV5-1 and TRBJ1-4, with a tentative D call TRBD1 (6 bases). The V gene's germline CDR1 is SGHRS and CDR2 YFSETQ. The CDR3 spans 16 residues. The V end was cut by 4 bases, the J end by 7 bases, with 20 bases between. The CDR3 protein is CASSAGADSEGEKLFF. CDR3 DNA: TGCGCCAGCAGCGCCGGAGCGGACAGCGAGGGTGAAAAACTGTTTTTT.

The chain carries TRBV19 and TRBJ2-1, with TRBD2 matching over 9 bases. CDR1 is LNHDA, CDR2 SQIVND, per germline (reference sequence). The CDR3 extends over 16 amino acids. The V and J ends lost 4 bases and 1 base, in that order; junction bases with no gene match: 5. The CDR3 loop reads CASSKASGESYNEQFF. The DNA of the CDR3 is TGTGCCAGTAGTAAGGCTAGCGGGGAATCCTACAATGAGCAGTTCTTC. Filled out from reference TRBV19 and TRBJ2-1, the complete variable domain reads DGGITQSPKYLFRKEGQNVTLSCEQNLNHDAMYWYRQDPGQGLRLIYYSQIVNDFQKGDIAEGYSVSREKKESFPLTVTSAQKNPTAFYLCASSKASGESYNEQFFGPGTRLTVL.

The rearrangement uses TRBV19 and TRBJ2-1; 12 nucleotides agree with TRBD1. The V gene end was trimmed by 2 bases and the J gene end by 6 bases; junction bases not matched to a gene: 2. Germline CDR1 LNHDA, CDR2 SQIVND (reference sequence). The CDR3 is 15 amino acids. CDR3 DNA sequence: TGTGCCAGTAGTATAAGGGACAGGGGGCTCAATGAGCAGTTCTTC. This sequence encodes CASSIRDRGLNEQFF.

This clone was seen only once. J is TRBJ1-1 and V is TRBV7-8; 7 nucleotides match TRBD1. CDR3 size: 14 residues. CDR1 is SGHVS, CDR2 FQNEAQ, per germline. Trimming took 1 base from V and 1 from J; bases not matched to a gene: 0. CDR3: CASSLGTGNTEAFF. The DNA for the CDR3 is TGTGCCAGCAGCTTAGGGACAGGGAACACTGAAGCTTTCTTT.

The chain combines TRBV10-2 with TRBJ2-5; D not resolved. Germline-derived CDR1 and CDR2 are WSHSY and SAAADI. V lost 2 bases and J lost 2, with 3 bases in between. The CDR3 is 12 amino acids. The CDR3 nucleotides read TGCGCCAGCAGTGAGCTGCAAGAGACCCAGTACTTC. It is translated as CASSELQETQYF.

The V and J genes are TRBV30 and TRBJ1-6; D gene uncertain. The V gene lost 5 bases and the J gene lost 2 bases, with 4 bases spanning the gap. CDR3 length: 12 amino acids. Germline V gene sequence: CDR1 GTSNPN, CDR2 SVGIG (reference sequence). The CDR3 bases are TGTGCCTGGTACACCTATAATTCACCCCTCCACTTT. As protein: CAWYTYNSPLHF.

The rearrangement links TRBV10-1 to TRBJ2-3; 15 nucleotides match TRBD2. CDR1 WNHNN and CDR2 SYGVQD come from the germline V gene (reference sequence). J was trimmed by 7 bases and V by 5 bases; bases with no gene match: 4. The CDR3 totals 15 residues. CDR3 protein: CASSTGTSGGNTQYF. CDR3 in DNA: TGCGCCAGCAGTACCGGGACTAGCGGGGGGAATACGCAGTATTTT.

V usage is TRBV10-1 and J usage is TRBJ1-6, with D perhaps matching TRBD1 (6 bases). Germline CDR1 WNHNN, CDR2 SYGVQD (reference sequence). The CDR3 runs 14 residues. V was trimmed by 2 bases and J by 6 bases, leaving 8 bases between them. CDR3 protein: CASSEGQPNSPLHF. The DNA of the CDR3 is TGCGCCAGCAGTGAGGGACAGCCTAATTCACCCCTCCACTTT.